The present T cell receptor beta chain was sequenced within a study of control samples from healthy donors and cancer patients. CDR3 length: 14 amino acids. Deletions cut 3 bases from V and 6 bases from J, with 15 bases between. The V gene's germline CDR1 is MNHEY and CDR2 SMNVEV (reference sequence). Method: immunoSEQ multiplex PCR; TCRdb's copy keeps in-frame clones and lacks some. The sample has nearly 200,000 clones, around 90% seen once. Sequencing used blood. V gene TRBV27 combines with J gene TRBJ2-7; TRBD2 is a possible D gene (5 bases). The receptor was isolated from a man younger than 45 in good health. This CDR3 reads CASSLRDPRSEQYF. CDR3 nucleotide sequence: TGTGCCAGCAGTTTGAGGGATCCTAGGTCCGAGCAGTACTTC.